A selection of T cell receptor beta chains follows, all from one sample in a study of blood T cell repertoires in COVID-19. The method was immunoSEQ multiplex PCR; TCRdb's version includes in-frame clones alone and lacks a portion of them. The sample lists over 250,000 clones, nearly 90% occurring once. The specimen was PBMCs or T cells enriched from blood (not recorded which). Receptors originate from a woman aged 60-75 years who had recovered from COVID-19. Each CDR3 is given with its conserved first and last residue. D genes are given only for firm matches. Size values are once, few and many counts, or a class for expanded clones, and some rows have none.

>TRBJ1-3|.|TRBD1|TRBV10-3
CAIKPQGASSGNTIYF
TGTGCCATCAAACCACAGGGGGCCAGCTCTGGAAACACCATATATTTT
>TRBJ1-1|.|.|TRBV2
CASSESRGGTEAFF
TGTGCCAGCAGTGAATCAAGGGGAGGTACTGAAGCTTTCTTT
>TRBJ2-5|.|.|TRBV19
CASSARDNQETQYF
TGTGCCAGTAGTGCCCGGGACAACCAAGAGACCCAGTACTTC
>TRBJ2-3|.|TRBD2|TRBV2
CAPAVKVASGGDNTDTQYF
TGTGCCCCAGCAGTGAAAGTAGCTAGCGGGGGGGATAACACAGATACGCAGTATTTT
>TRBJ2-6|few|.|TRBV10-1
CASSEAGAGANVLTF
TGCGCCAGCAGTGAAGCAGGGGCTGGGGCCAACGTCCTGACTTTC
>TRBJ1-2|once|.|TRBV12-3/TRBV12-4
CASSLTGYYGYTF
TGTGCCAGCAGTTTAACGGGTTACTATGGCTACACCTTC
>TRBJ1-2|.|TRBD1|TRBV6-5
CASRLGQDYGYTF
TGTGCCAGCCGATTAGGACAGGACTATGGCTACACCTTC
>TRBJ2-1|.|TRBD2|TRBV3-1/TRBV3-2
CASSQDPASGGHNEQFF
TGTGCCAGCAGCCAAGATCCCGCAAGCGGGGGTCACAATGAGCAGTTCTTC
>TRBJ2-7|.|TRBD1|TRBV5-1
CASSPTTGLREQYF
TGCGCCAGCAGCCCTACGACAGGGTTGCGCGAGCAGTACTTC
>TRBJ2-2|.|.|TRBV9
CASSVALNTGELFF
TGTGCCAGCAGCGTAGCCCTTAACACCGGGGAGCTGTTTTTT
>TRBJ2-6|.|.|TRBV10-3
CAISVEQGISGANVLTF
TGTGCCATCAGTGTGGAACAGGGAATCTCTGGGGCCAACGTCCTGACTTTC
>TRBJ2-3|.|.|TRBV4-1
CASSQDETTQYF
TGCGCCAGCAGCCAAGATGAAACTACCCAGTATTTT
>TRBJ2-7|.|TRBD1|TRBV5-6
CASSWGQGGYEQYF
TGTGCCAGCAGCTGGGGACAGGGTGGTTACGAGCAGTACTTC
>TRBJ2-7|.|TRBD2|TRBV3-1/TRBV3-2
CASSHITSGASYEQYF
TGTGCCAGCAGCCACATCACTAGCGGGGCTTCCTACGAGCAGTACTTC
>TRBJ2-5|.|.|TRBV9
CASSVAGTTRKNQETQYF
TGTGCCAGCAGCGTAGCCGGAACGACTCGAAAGAATCAAGAGACCCAGTACTTC
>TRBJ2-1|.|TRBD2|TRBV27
CASSSERLAGYGEQFF
TGTGCCAGCAGTTCCGAACGACTAGCGGGGTATGGTGAGCAGTTCTTC
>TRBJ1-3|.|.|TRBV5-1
CASSLGQSGNTIYF
TGCGCCAGCAGCTTGGGACAGAGTGGAAACACCATATATTTT
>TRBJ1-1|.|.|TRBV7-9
CASSSGQTNTEAFF
TGTGCCAGCAGCTCCGGACAGACGAACACTGAAGCTTTCTTT
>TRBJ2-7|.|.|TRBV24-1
CATRSRDNYEQYF
TGTGCCACCAGATCCCGGGACAACTACGAGCAGTACTTC